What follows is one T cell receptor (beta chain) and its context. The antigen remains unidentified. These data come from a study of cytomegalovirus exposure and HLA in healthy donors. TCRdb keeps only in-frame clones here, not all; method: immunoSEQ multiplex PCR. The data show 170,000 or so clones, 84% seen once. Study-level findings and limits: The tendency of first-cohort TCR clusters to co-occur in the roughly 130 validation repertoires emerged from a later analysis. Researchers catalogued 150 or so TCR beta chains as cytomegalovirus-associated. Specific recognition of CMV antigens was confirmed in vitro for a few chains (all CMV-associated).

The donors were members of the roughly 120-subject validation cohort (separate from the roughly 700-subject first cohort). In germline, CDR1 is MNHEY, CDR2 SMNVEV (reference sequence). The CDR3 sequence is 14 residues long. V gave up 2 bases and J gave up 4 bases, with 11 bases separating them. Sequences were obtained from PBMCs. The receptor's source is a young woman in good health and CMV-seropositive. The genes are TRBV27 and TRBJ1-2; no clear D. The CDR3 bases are TGTGCCAGCAGTTTAGGGAACGGACTCTATGGCTACACCTTC. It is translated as CASSLGNGLYGYTF.